This TCR beta chain stems from a study of T cell responses to AZD1222 COVID-19 vaccine. Study conclusions and caveats: There were mostly white British donors and more females than males, and clonal diversity was possibly underestimated. None of the repertoires were sampled until the peak T cell response had passed. CD4 TCRs associated with vaccination spanned spike, dominating at 160-218 and 743-854.

Looked up from germline, CDR1 is SEHNR and CDR2 is FQNEAQ (reference sequence). This CDR3 has 14 residues. Trimming left V 5 bases short and J 4 bases short, with 12 bases between. The sample holds one count of this clone. What it recognizes is unknown. Using immunoSEQ multiplex PCR, the repertoire was profiled, and TCRdb retains in-frame clones only, with some absent. Here the sample spans approximately 30,000 clones, roughly 78% being singletons. The material sequenced was peripheral blood, taken on day 0 of AZD1222 vaccination. The clonotype originates from an adult in good health. The rearrangement joins TRBV7-9 to TRBJ1-3; D is undetermined. CDR3 nucleotides: TGTGCCAGCAGCCCAAAAGGGAGAGGAAACACCATATATTTT. It translates to CASSPKGRGNTIYF.